Sequencing of this T cell receptor (beta chain) was carried out in a study of cytomegalovirus exposure and HLA in healthy donors. General study results and limits: An observed cluster of highly shared sequence variants was recorded as a likely sequencing artifact.

Trimming removed 8 bases from V and 2 bases from J, with 16 bases in between. Germline CDR1 and CDR2: MNHNS and SASEGT. The CDR3 totals 15 residues. The PCR was carried out with 60 Vbeta primers and 13 Jbeta primers. Profiling relied on immunoSEQ multiplex PCR, and the TCRdb table lists in-frame clones only, not all of them. Among 150,000 or so clones, about 80% were seen once, and the ten largest hold around 1.5%. Note on this clone: What it binds is not known.

The rearrangement joins TRBV6-1 to TRBJ1-5; unclear D gene. This TCR derives from a man aged 35 to 55 in good health and CMV-seronegative. Sequencing was performed on PBMCs. The CDR3 spells CASQSGVLGNQPQHF. Here the CDR3 DNA reads TGTGCCAGCCAGTCCGGGGTTCTCGGCAATCAGCCCCAGCATTTT.